One and the same sample provided the 28 T cell receptor beta chains below, sequenced in a study of T-cell reconstitution after alpha-beta-depleted transplantation in children. Unique molecular identifiers featured in how the TCRbeta library was prepared. TCRdb recomputed calls from the PCR reads with MiXCR, one row per CDR3 protein. The sample lists under 250,000 distinct CDR3 sequences; roughly 18% were seen once. Sequenced material: PBMCs, mostly from graft donor cells, taken 360 days after TCRalphabeta/CD19-depleted stem cell transplant. These receptors were obtained from a male patient under 10 years old who had a stem cell transplant for acute lymphoblastic leukemia, so the T cells may come from the graft donor.

This clonotype came up a few times. The CDR3 DNA sequence: TGTGCCAGCTCACCACCGGGACAGGGCAACACTGAAGCTTTCTTT. Encoded protein: CASSPPGQGNTEAFF. The chain recombines TRBV18 with TRBJ1-1; 9 bases line up with TRBD1. Trimming took 0 bases from V and 2 from J; bases not matched to a gene: 1. CDR1 is KGHSH, CDR2 LQKENI, per germline. The CDR3 runs 15 residues.

The rearrangement links TRBV2 to TRBJ2-2, with D perhaps being TRBD1 or TRBD2 (6 bases each). Germline V lookup: CDR1 SNHLY, CDR2 FYNNEI. Between the trimmed V and J ends, which lost 8 bases and 0 bases, there was a span of 19 bases. This CDR3 contains 17 residues. The CDR3 coding sequence is TGTGCCAGCGCCTACCTCGGGGGCAGCTCGAACACCGGGGAGCTGTTTTTT. Protein: CASAYLGGSSNTGELFF.

The sample holds many counts of this clonotype. V is TRBV4-3 and J is TRBJ2-5; no clear D gene. The CDR3 is 15 residues long. The ends were cut back, 4 bases at V and 2 bases at J, with 14 bases in the middle. Germline V gene lookup returns CDR1 LGHNA and CDR2 YSLEER. CDR3 DNA sequence: TGCGCCAGCAGCCCGTGGAAGGGTAGTCAAGAGACCCAGTACTTC. It is translated as CASSPWKGSQETQYF.

The chain is built from TRBV2 and TRBJ2-1; D could derive from TRBD1 or TRBD2 (5 bases each). The V end was cut by 8 bases, the J end by 2 bases, with 10 bases between. CDR1 is SNHLY, CDR2 FYNNEI, per germline. The CDR3 contains 13 residues. For the CDR3, the DNA is TGTGCCAGCGGGACCCATCCCTACAATGAGCAGTTCTTC. It is translated as CASGTHPYNEQFF.

A few counts support this clonotype. This sequence joins TRBV12-3 or TRBV12-4 and TRBJ2-5, with TRBD2 matching 7 bases. The CDR3 spans 14 residues. V dropped 4 bases and J dropped 4; count of bases not matched to a gene: 6. The CDR3: CASSWGLPPETQYF. The CDR3 DNA is TGTGCCAGCAGTTGGGGACTACCACCAGAGACCCAGTACTTC.

This rearrangement joins TRBV6-8 to TRBJ2-1; tentatively, D is TRBD1 or TRBD2 (6 bases each). V was clipped by 8 bases and J by 2 bases, with 13 bases between them. In germline, CDR1 is MNHGY, CDR2 SAAAGT. The CDR3 contains 14 residues. The CDR3 bases are TGTGCCAGCCCGTCCCGGGGGCCCTACAATGAGCAGTTCTTC. Translation: CASPSRGPYNEQFF.

The V call is TRBV5-1, the J call TRBJ2-1; a weak D match, TRBD1 (7 bases). Germline V gives CDR1 SGHRS, CDR2 YFSETQ. V was pared by 2 bases and J by 7 bases, with 13 bases between. The CDR3 runs to 14 residues. CDR3 sequence (DNA): TGCGCCAGCAGCTTAATACCAGGGGGGAATGAGCAGTTCTTC. Translated, it gives CASSLIPGGNEQFF.

The chain recombines TRBV6-5 with TRBJ1-5; TRBD1 might be the D (6 bases). The CDR3 length is 15 residues. With 5 bases removed from V and 2 bases from J, the gap between germline ends came to 13 bases. The germline CDR1 and CDR2 sequences are MNHEY and SVGAGI. The CDR3 DNA follows: TGTGCCAGCAGTCTAGGGGGGGGCGGCAATCAGCCCCAGCATTTT. This gives the protein CASSLGGGGNQPQHF.

In this sample, this clonotype turned up a few times. The chain joins TRBV6-5 to TRBJ2-7, with 9 bases identical to TRBD1. Per the germline V gene, CDR1 is MNHEY and CDR2 is SVGAGI. The CDR3 contains 14 residues. With V trimmed by 2 bases and J by 5 bases, 4 bases remained unmatched. The CDR3 protein is CASSYETGGDEQYF. CDR3 DNA: TGTGCCAGCAGTTACGAGACAGGGGGGGACGAGCAGTACTTC.

Many counts were recorded for this clonotype. This chain joins TRBV7-2 and TRBJ2-2; D remains ambiguous. Germline V gives CDR1 SGHTA, CDR2 FQGNSA. The CDR3 length is 15 residues. The V end was cut by 1 base, the J end by 4 bases, with 10 bases between. The CDR3 sequence: CASSLGHSVTGELFF. Written as DNA, the CDR3 is TGTGCCAGCAGCTTAGGGCACTCGGTCACCGGGGAGCTGTTTTTT. The full variable domain, completed using reference TRBV7-2 and TRBJ2-2, is GAGVSQSPSNKVTEKGKDVELRCDPISGHTALYWYRQSLGQGLEFLIYFQGNSAPDKSGLPSDRFSAERTGGSVSTLTIQRTQQEDSAVYLCASSLGHSVTGELFFGEGSRLTVL.

This clonotype was seen a handful of times. The chain recombines TRBV27 with TRBJ2-2; D is ambiguous. Trimming took off 3 bases at V and 5 bases at J, with 13 bases between the two ends. The CDR3 consists of 15 residues. The germline V gene encodes CDR1 MNHEY and CDR2 SMNVEV (reference sequence). The CDR3 region is CASSFGPAATGELFF. In DNA form, the CDR3 reads TGTGCCAGCAGTTTCGGTCCCGCGGCAACCGGGGAGCTGTTTTTT.

The chain joins TRBV7-9 to TRBJ2-6; D is undetermined. CDR1 and CDR2 from the germline V gene are SEHNR and FQNEAQ (reference sequence). V lost 2 bases and J 0 bases, leaving 8 bases between the germline ends. The CDR3 loop spans 16 amino acids. The CDR3 sequence is CASSLTAISGANVLTF. The CDR3 region has the DNA TGTGCCAGCAGCTTAACGGCCATCTCTGGGGCCAACGTCCTGACTTTC.

This clonotype was seen a handful of times. J is TRBJ2-3 and V is TRBV7-9; the match to TRBD1 covers 10 bases. V shed 5 bases, J shed 0 bases, and the junction held 8 bases outside the gene matches. CDR3 length: 17 amino acids. Germline V CDR1 and CDR2: SEHNR, FQNEAQ (reference sequence). The CDR3 DNA is TGTGCCAGCAGCCGGACAGGGGGAACCTCTAGCACAGATACGCAGTATTTT. It yields the protein CASSRTGGTSSTDTQYF.

This clonotype occurred many times. The chain links TRBV28 to TRBJ2-1, with D possibly being TRBD2 (6 bases). Trimming left V 8 bases short and J 0 bases short, with 17 bases between. The CDR3 is made up of 16 amino acids. Germline values: CDR1 MDHEN, CDR2 SYDVKM. The CDR3 sequence is CASGTWAGSSYNEQFF. CDR3 DNA: TGTGCCAGCGGGACTTGGGCGGGGAGCTCCTACAATGAGCAGTTCTTC.

This clonotype has just a few counts. The chain joins TRBV7-2 to TRBJ2-7; D may be TRBD1 or TRBD2 (5 bases each). Germline values: CDR1 SGHTA, CDR2 FQGNSA. With 5 bases removed from V and 3 bases from J, the gap between germline ends came to 11 bases. The CDR3 covers 13 residues. The CDR3 loop is CASSPGTFYEQYF. The CDR3 DNA follows: TGTGCCAGCAGCCCCGGGACCTTCTACGAGCAGTACTTC.

This clonotype was picked up a small number of times. The rearrangement links TRBV28 to TRBJ2-5; D perhaps matches TRBD2 (6 bases). The CDR3 has 14 residues. CDR1 is MDHEN and CDR2 is SYDVKM in the germline V gene. V lost 3 bases and J lost 2, with 10 bases in between. The chain's CDR3 is CASSFGGPQETQYF. CDR3 DNA sequence: TGTGCCAGCAGTTTCGGAGGGCCTCAAGAGACCCAGTACTTC.

In this sample, this clonotype turned up a few times. This chain uses TRBV20-1 with TRBJ2-5, with D possibly being TRBD2 (5 bases). Germline V lookup: CDR1 DFQATT, CDR2 SNEGSKA (reference sequence). Trimming pared 0 bases from V and 5 bases from J, leaving 13 bases between. This CDR3 spans 14 amino acids. CDR3 nucleotides: TGCAGTGCTAGAGATCATAGCGCCAGGGAGACCCAGTACTTC. This gives the protein CSARDHSARETQYF.

This chain uses TRBV28 with TRBJ2-6; D is ambiguous. Trimming cost V 6 bases and J 0 bases, with 12 bases left between them. The CDR3 extends over 16 amino acids. The germline V gene encodes CDR1 MDHEN and CDR2 SYDVKM. CDR3 bases: TGTGCCAGCAGAATTAGCCCGAACTCTGGGGCCAACGTCCTGACTTTC. It specifies CASRISPNSGANVLTF.

In this sample, this clonotype turned up many times. The chain couples TRBV25-1 to TRBJ2-7, with 10 bases lining up with TRBD2. J lost 7 bases, V lost 3 bases, and 6 bases had no gene match. The CDR3 spans 14 residues. The V gene's germline CDR1 is MGHDK and CDR2 SYGVNS. The CDR3 bases are TGTGCCAGCAGTGAGACTAGCGGGCCCATGGAGCAGTACTTC. Its protein product is CASSETSGPMEQYF.

V gene TRBV11-3 combines with J gene TRBJ2-1, with a possible D match to TRBD2 (7 bases). The CDR3 is 16 residues long. CDR1 is SGHNT and CDR2 is YENEEA in the germline V gene. The V end lost 1 base, the J end lost 8 bases, and 18 bases lay between the germline ends. Here the CDR3 reads CASSLVGGGPGHEQFF. The CDR3 coding sequence is TGTGCCAGCAGCTTAGTAGGGGGGGGCCCGGGGCATGAGCAGTTCTTC.

This clonotype was detected many times. The chain joins TRBV10-3 to TRBJ2-1; TRBD1 might be the D (6 bases). Germline V CDR1 and CDR2: ENHRY, SYGVKD. Trimming cost V 2 bases and J 7 bases, with 15 bases left between them. The CDR3 sequence is 15 residues long. The CDR3 DNA reads as TGTGCCATCAGTGAGGGGCAGGGGTCAATAAATGAGCAGTTCTTC. Translation: CAISEGQGSINEQFF.

V gene TRBV20-1 combines with J gene TRBJ2-2, with no clear D. CDR1 is DFQATT and CDR2 is SNEGSKA in the germline V gene (reference sequence). V gave up 2 bases and J gave up 7 bases, with 8 bases separating them. This CDR3 comprises 12 residues. The CDR3 is CSARSTDGELFF. The DNA of the CDR3 is TGCAGTGCTAGATCAACGGACGGGGAGCTGTTTTTT.

The V and J genes are TRBV12-3 or TRBV12-4 and TRBJ1-1; 7 nucleotides agree with TRBD1. With 6 bases clipped from V and 4 bases from J, the junction kept 14 bases outside the gene matches. The CDR3 is 16 residues long. CDR3 sequence reads: CASSYDMTGMATEAFF. As DNA, the CDR3 is TGTGCCAGCAGCTACGATATGACAGGGATGGCCACTGAAGCTTTCTTT.

The chain joins TRBV6-4 to TRBJ2-3; D could derive from TRBD1 or TRBD2 (7 bases each). The V and J ends lost 3 bases and 2 bases respectively, with 15 bases between them. In germline, CDR1 is MRHNA, CDR2 SNTAGT. This CDR3 spans 16 amino acids. The chain's CDR3 is CASSDGPGGVTDTQYF. As DNA, the CDR3 is TGTGCCAGCAGTGATGGCCCAGGGGGGGTCACAGATACGCAGTATTTT.

This clonotype appeared a few times. V gene TRBV10-3 combines with J gene TRBJ2-2; 9 nucleotides agree with TRBD1. The germline CDR1 and CDR2 sequences are ENHRY and SYGVKD. J gave up 7 bases and V 10 bases, and 10 bases lay outside the gene matches. CDR3 length: 14 residues. The CDR3 reads CATVGQGAIGELFF. The CDR3 DNA sequence: TGTGCCACCGTGGGACAGGGAGCAATCGGGGAGCTGTTTTTT.

V gene TRBV12-3 or TRBV12-4 combines with J gene TRBJ2-7, with a weak D call TRBD1 (6 bases). This CDR3 has 16 amino acids. V lost 6 bases to trimming and J lost 0 bases, with 18 bases between them. CDR3 protein: CASSSRTDQSSYEQYF. The CDR3 bases are TGTGCCAGCAGCTCCCGGACAGATCAATCCTCCTACGAGCAGTACTTC.

In its sample, this clonotype was seen many times. The J gene is TRBJ2-7, the V gene TRBV5-1, with D perhaps assigned TRBD1 or TRBD2 (5 bases each). Germline CDR1 reads SGHRS; CDR2 reads YFSETQ. The CDR3 length is 13 residues. The V end was cut by 4 bases, the J end by 3 bases, with 11 bases between. The CDR3: CASSPRGVYEQYF. For the CDR3, the DNA is TGCGCCAGCAGCCCCCGAGGGGTCTACGAGCAGTACTTC.

The rearrangement links TRBV3-1 to TRBJ2-1; TRBD2 aligns across 10 bases. CDR3 size: 16 residues. The ends lost 1 base at V and 2 bases at J; junction bases unmatched: 2. Germline V gene data show CDR1 as LGHDT and CDR2 as YNNKEL (reference sequence). The CDR3 region has the DNA TGTGCCAGCAGCCAAGCTAGCGGGGGAGCCTACAATGAGCAGTTCTTC. The encoded protein is CASSQASGGAYNEQFF.